The present TCR beta chain was sequenced within a study of patients and donors after allogeneic stem cell transplantation (dated by TCRdb to the early 2020s). This clonotype was seen more than once but under ten times. Its antigen is currently not known. One base away there is no much larger clone; base qualities are not given. V loses 3 bases at its end and J loses 4 bases; junction bases beyond the gene matches: 3. Sequences SQVTM (CDR1) and ANQGSEA (CDR2) are obtained from the germline V gene. From the cysteine up to the phenylalanine, the CDR3 has a length of 13 residues. Only CDR3 DNA remains: 39 bases, in frame from the first base. Library prep was done by RT-PCR. TCRdb lists the instrument as NextSeq 550. TCRdb reanalyzed the raw reads on its own, using fastp at Q25 for trimming and MiXCR for clone calling, and kept in-frame beta chains. Every distinct CDR3 protein forms one entry, paired with its most common genes and DNA. In all, the sample holds about 230,000 distinct CDR3 sequences, and roughly 14% of those were seen once. The ten largest clones capture approximately 10% of the sample.

The chain is encoded by TRBV29-1 joined to TRBJ2-1; TRBD1 lines up with 7 middle nucleotides. Sequenced input: blood, either unsorted or a sorted T cell fraction (not recorded which). This sequence originates from a human donor who was either an allogeneic HSCT recipient or a stem cell or donor lymphocyte infusion donor (not recorded which). It is not recorded whose cells these are; they may come from a transplant donor. The DNA is as follows: TGCAGCGTTGAGAGGGACAGTTACAATGAGCAGTTCTTC. The translation is CSVERDSYNEQFF.